This paragraph reports one T cell receptor beta chain. This sample was taken from a study of control samples from healthy donors and cancer patients. Generated by immunoSEQ multiplex PCR, the TCRdb table keeps only in-frame clones and is missing some. Among about 55,000 clones, roughly 86% were seen once, and the ten largest hold more than 3.5%. Losses at the gene ends were 6 bases for V and 3 bases for J; bases not matched to a gene: 4. The CDR3 consists of 13 residues. Germline lookup yields CDR1 SEHNR and CDR2 FQNEAQ (reference sequence). V usage is TRBV7-9 and J usage is TRBJ1-2; TRBD1 matches 7 bases. Material for sequencing was blood. The sequence came from a man aged 45-65 years in good health. This CDR3 reads CASRGQVYYGYTF. The CDR3 DNA is TGTGCCAGCAGAGGACAGGTGTACTATGGCTACACCTTC. Based on the CDR3 plus reference TRBV7-9 and TRBJ1-2, the full variable domain is DTGVSQNPRHKITKRGQNVTFRCDPISEHNRLYWYRQTLGQGPEFLTYFQNEAQLEKSRLLSDRFSAERPKGSFSTLEIQRTEQGDSAMYLCASRGQVYYGYTFGSGTRLTVV.